Here is one T cell receptor (beta chain) with its context. What it recognizes is unknown. The data are from a study of cytomegalovirus exposure and HLA in healthy donors. PCR involved 60 Vbeta and 13 Jbeta primers. TCRdb keeps only in-frame clones here, not all; method: immunoSEQ multiplex PCR. This repertoire shows more than 150,000 clones, around four fifths found once; its top ten account for 1%. Germline V CDR1 and CDR2: WNHNN, SYGVQD (reference sequence). The V segment lost 8 bases and the J segment 3 bases; nucleotides outside the gene matches: 3. This CDR3 is built from 13 residues. Study-wide findings and caveats: There were a few CMV-associated chains whose specificity for CMV antigens was confirmed in vitro.

The TCR sequence derives from a woman in her 50s in good health and CMV-seropositive. V is TRBV10-1 and J is TRBJ1-5, with TRBD1 identical over 8 bases. The sample consisted of PBMCs. The CDR3 here is CASGDRNNQPQHF. The CDR3 DNA follows: TGCGCCAGCGGGGACAGGAACAATCAGCCCCAGCATTTT.